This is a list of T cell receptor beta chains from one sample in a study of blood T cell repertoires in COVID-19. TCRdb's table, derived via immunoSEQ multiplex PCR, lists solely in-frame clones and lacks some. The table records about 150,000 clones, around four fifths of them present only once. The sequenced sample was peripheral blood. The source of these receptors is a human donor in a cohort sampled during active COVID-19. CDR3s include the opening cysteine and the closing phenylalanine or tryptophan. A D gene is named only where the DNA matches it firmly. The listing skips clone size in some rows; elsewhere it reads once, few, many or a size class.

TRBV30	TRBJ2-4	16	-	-	CAWSVWAEKAKNIQYF	TGTGCCTGGAGTGTTTGGGCAGAGAAAGCCAAAAACATTCAGTACTTC
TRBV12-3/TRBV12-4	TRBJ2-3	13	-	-	CASSLARFDTQYF	TGTGCCAGCAGTTTAGCGCGATTTGATACGCAGTATTTT
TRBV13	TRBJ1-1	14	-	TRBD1	CASSWTGSNTEAFF	TGTGCCAGCAGCTGGACAGGGTCTAACACTGAAGCTTTCTTT
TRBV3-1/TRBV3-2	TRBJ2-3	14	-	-	CASSHLTSTDTQYF	TGTGCCAGCAGCCATCTTACTAGCACAGATACGCAGTATTTT
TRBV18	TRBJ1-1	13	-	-	CASSPYLNTEAFF	TGTGCCAGCTCACCATACTTGAACACTGAAGCTTTCTTT
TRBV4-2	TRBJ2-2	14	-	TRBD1	CASSHDRGTGELFF	TGTGCCAGCAGCCACGACAGGGGCACCGGGGAGCTGTTTTTT
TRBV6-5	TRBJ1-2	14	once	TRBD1	CASSFRTGWYGYTF	TGTGCCAGCAGTTTCCGGACAGGATGGTATGGCTACACCTTC
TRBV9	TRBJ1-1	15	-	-	CASSRDTDANTEAFF	TGTGCCAGCAGCCGGGACACCGACGCGAACACTGAAGCTTTCTTT
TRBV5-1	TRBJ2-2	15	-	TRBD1	CASSRDRANTGELFF	TGCGCCAGCAGCAGGGACAGGGCGAACACCGGGGAGCTGTTTTTT
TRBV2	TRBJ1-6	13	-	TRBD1	CASRDRWNSPLHF	TGTGCCAGTCGGGACAGGTGGAATTCACCCCTCCACTTT
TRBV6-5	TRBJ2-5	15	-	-	CASWGQEGHQETQYF	TGTGCCAGCTGGGGGCAGGAAGGTCACCAAGAGACCCAGTACTTC
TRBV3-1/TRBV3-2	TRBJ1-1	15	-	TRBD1	CASSQVRQGGTEAFF	TGTGCCAGCAGCCAAGTTCGACAGGGGGGCACTGAAGCTTTCTTT
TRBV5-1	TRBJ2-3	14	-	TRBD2	CASRIGGSTDTQYF	TGCGCCAGCCGCATCGGGGGGAGCACAGATACGCAGTATTTT
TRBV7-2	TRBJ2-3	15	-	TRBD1	CASSLRTGGTDTQYF	TGTGCCAGCAGCTTACGGACAGGGGGCACAGATACGCAGTATTTT
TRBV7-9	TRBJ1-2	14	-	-	CASTPLQTNYGYTF	TGTGCCAGCACCCCGTTGCAAACAAACTATGGCTACACCTTC
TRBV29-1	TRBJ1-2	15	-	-	CSVDGGGGSNYGYTF	TGCAGCGTTGACGGCGGCGGTGGGTCTAACTATGGCTACACCTTC
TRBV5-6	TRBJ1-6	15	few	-	CASSFKLGHGSPLHF	TGTGCCAGCAGCTTTAAGTTGGGGCACGGTTCACCCCTCCACTTT
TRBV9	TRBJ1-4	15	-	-	CASSSKGEGNEKLFF	TGTGCCAGCAGCTCAAAGGGGGAAGGGAATGAAAAACTGTTTTTT
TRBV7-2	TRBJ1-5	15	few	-	CASSLDGDSNQPQHF	TGTGCCAGCAGCTTAGACGGGGATAGCAATCAGCCCCAGCATTTT
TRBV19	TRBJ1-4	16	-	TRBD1	CASSITAGQGGEKLFF	TGTGCCAGTAGTATCACTGCTGGACAGGGGGGGGAAAAACTGTTTTTT
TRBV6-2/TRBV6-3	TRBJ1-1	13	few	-	CASSYTRGTEAFF	TGTGCCAGCAGTTATACCAGGGGCACTGAAGCTTTCTTT
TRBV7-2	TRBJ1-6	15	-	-	CASSLERTSGSPLHF	TGTGCCAGCAGCTTGGAAAGGACTTCCGGGTCACCCCTCCACTTT
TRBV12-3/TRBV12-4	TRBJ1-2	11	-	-	CASKQSYGYTF	TGTGCCAGCAAACAGTCCTATGGCTACACCTTC
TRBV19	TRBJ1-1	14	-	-	CASSPWTSGTEAFF	TGTGCCAGTAGTCCCTGGACTTCGGGGACTGAAGCTTTCTTT
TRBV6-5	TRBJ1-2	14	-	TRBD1	CASSPRQGRYGYTF	TGTGCCAGCAGTCCCCGACAGGGTAGATATGGCTACACCTTC
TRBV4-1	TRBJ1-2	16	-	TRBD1	CASSQEDGQGFNGYTF	TGCGCCAGCAGCCAAGAGGACGGACAGGGCTTTAATGGCTACACCTTC
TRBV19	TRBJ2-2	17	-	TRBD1	CASSIQDRGMRTGELFF	TGTGCCAGTAGTATACAGGACAGGGGGATGAGGACCGGGGAGCTGTTTTTT
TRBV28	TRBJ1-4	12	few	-	CASSLGQPPLFF	TGTGCCAGCAGTTTGGGCCAGCCTCCTCTGTTTTTT
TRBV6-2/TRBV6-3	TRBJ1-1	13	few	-	CASSYTGWTEAFF	TGTGCCAGCAGTTACACAGGGTGGACTGAAGCTTTCTTT
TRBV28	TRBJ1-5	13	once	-	CASSPNRDQPQHF	TGTGCCAGCAGCCCTAACAGGGATCAGCCCCAGCATTTT
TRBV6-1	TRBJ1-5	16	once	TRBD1	CASSGGTGVSNQPQHF	TGTGCCAGCAGTGGAGGGACAGGGGTTAGCAATCAGCCCCAGCATTTT
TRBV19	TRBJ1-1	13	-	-	CASIGRWGTEAFF	TGTGCCAGTATAGGGAGGTGGGGCACTGAAGCTTTCTTT
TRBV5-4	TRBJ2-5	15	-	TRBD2	CASSLERGEFETQYF	TGTGCCAGCAGCTTGGAGCGGGGGGAGTTTGAGACCCAGTACTTC
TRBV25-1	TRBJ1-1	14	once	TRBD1	CASSETGGNTEAFF	TGTGCCAGCAGTGAAACAGGGGGGAACACTGAAGCTTTCTTT
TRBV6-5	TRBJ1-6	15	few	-	CASSPLGSYNSPLHF	TGTGCCAGCAGTCCCCTGGGGAGCTATAATTCACCCCTCCACTTT
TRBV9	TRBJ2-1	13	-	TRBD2	CASSRRGGEEQFF	TGTGCCAGCAGCCGACGGGGGGGAGAGGAGCAGTTCTTC
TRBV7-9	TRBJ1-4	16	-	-	CASSLGRGGTNEKLFF	TGTGCCAGCAGCTTAGGGAGGGGTGGAACTAATGAAAAACTGTTTTTT
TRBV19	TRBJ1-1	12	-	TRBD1	CASSVTGGKAFF	TGTGCCAGTAGTGTGACAGGGGGGAAGGCTTTCTTT
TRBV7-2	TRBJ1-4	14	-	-	CASSLSRANEKLFF	TGTGCCAGCAGCTTAAGCAGGGCCAATGAAAAACTGTTTTTT
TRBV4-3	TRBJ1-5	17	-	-	CASSQDSTGSGNQPQHF	TGCGCCAGCAGCCAAGATAGCACAGGGTCGGGCAATCAGCCCCAGCATTTT
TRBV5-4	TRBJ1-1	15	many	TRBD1	CASSLDWDSSGEAFF	TGTGCCAGCAGCTTGGACTGGGACAGCTCCGGGGAAGCTTTCTTT
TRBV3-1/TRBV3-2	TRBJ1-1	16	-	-	CASSHQKTTVNTEAFF	TGTGCCAGCAGCCACCAAAAAACGACAGTTAACACTGAAGCTTTCTTT
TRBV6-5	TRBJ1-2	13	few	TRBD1	CASGGQLNYGYTF	TGTGCCAGCGGGGGACAGCTAAACTATGGCTACACCTTC
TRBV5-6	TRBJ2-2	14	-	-	CASSLVGGAGELFF	TGTGCCAGCAGCTTGGTGGGCGGGGCCGGGGAGCTGTTTTTT
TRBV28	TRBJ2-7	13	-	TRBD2	CASKTSGGYEQYF	TGTGCCAGCAAAACTAGCGGGGGTTACGAGCAGTACTTC
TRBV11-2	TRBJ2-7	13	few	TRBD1	CASRPTGDYEQYF	TGTGCCAGCAGACCAACAGGGGACTACGAGCAGTACTTC
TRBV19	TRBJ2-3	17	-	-	CASSPPHGVSSTDTQYF	TGTGCCAGTAGTCCCCCCCACGGGGTTTCGAGCACAGATACGCAGTATTTT
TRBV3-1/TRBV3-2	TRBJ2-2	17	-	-	CASSPRPGVRDTGELFF	TGTGCCAGCAGCCCCAGGCCAGGGGTTCGGGACACCGGGGAGCTGTTTTTT
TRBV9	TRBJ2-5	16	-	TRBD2	CASSVSGGQTGETQYF	TGTGCCAGCAGCGTTAGCGGGGGTCAGACCGGGGAGACCCAGTACTTC
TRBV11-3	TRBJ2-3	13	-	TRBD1	CASRPQGGDTQYF	TGTGCCAGCAGGCCACAGGGGGGAGATACGCAGTATTTT
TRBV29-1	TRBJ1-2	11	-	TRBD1	CSAGNRGEDTF	TGCAGCGCCGGGAACAGGGGGGAGGACACCTTC
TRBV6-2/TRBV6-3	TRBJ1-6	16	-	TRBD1	CASSYSRTGVASPLHF	TGTGCCAGCAGTTACTCGAGAACAGGGGTTGCTTCACCCCTCCACTTT
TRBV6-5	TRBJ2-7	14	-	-	CASSSVGTQYEQYF	TGTGCCAGCAGTTCGGTCGGGACACAATACGAGCAGTACTTC
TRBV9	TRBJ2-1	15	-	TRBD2	CASSPSGGSYNEQFF	TGTGCCAGCAGCCCTAGCGGGGGTTCCTACAATGAGCAGTTCTTC
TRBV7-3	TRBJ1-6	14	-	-	CASSEQGYSSPLHF	TGTGCCAGCAGCGAACAGGGTTATAGTTCACCCCTCCACTTT